Listed below are T cell receptor beta chains from one sample, sequenced in a study of identical twins. TCRdb fed the 5' RACE reads into MiXCR, producing one record per CDR3 protein. The data contain around 220,000 distinct CDR3 sequences, about 10% of them singletons. Sequenced input: memory T cells sorted from blood. Receptors originate from a man in his forties or fifties in good health. The CDR3 runs from the conserved cysteine through the conserved F or W. A D gene is named only where the DNA matches it firmly. Rows may omit the clone size; those that give it use once, few, many or a size class.

V gene: TRBV12-3/TRBV12-4; clone size: -; D gene: -; J gene: TRBJ2-7; CDR3 DNA: TGTGCCAGCAGTTTATCCGCTAGCGCACTATTCGGCTCCTACGAGCAGTACTTC; CDR3 protein: CASSLSASALFGSYEQYF
V gene: TRBV5-5; clone size: many; D gene: -; J gene: TRBJ2-7; CDR3 DNA: TGTGCCAGCAGTTGGGGGGATTTCTACGAGCAGTACTTC; CDR3 protein: CASSWGDFYEQYF
V gene: TRBV20-1; clone size: many; D gene: TRBD2; J gene: TRBJ2-3; CDR3 DNA: TGCAGTGCAACTAGCGGGGGGGCCATTCCGCAGTATTTT; CDR3 protein: CSATSGGAIPQYF
V gene: TRBV12-3/TRBV12-4; clone size: few; D gene: -; J gene: TRBJ2-6; CDR3 DNA: TGTGCCAGCAGTTTTCGGGGCTCTGGGGCCAACGTCCTGACTTTC; CDR3 protein: CASSFRGSGANVLTF
V gene: TRBV18; clone size: -; D gene: -; J gene: TRBJ1-1; CDR3 DNA: TGTGCCAGCTCACAAGACAAGAACACTGAAGCTTTCTTT; CDR3 protein: CASSQDKNTEAFF
V gene: TRBV7-8; clone size: many; D gene: -; J gene: TRBJ2-1; CDR3 DNA: TGTGCCAGCAGCTTCAGTTTGGAGCAGTTCTTC; CDR3 protein: CASSFSLEQFF
V gene: TRBV6-1; clone size: -; D gene: -; J gene: TRBJ1-5; CDR3 DNA: TGTGCCAGCAGTGAAAGAACAGGAAATAGCAATCAGCCCCAGCATTTT; CDR3 protein: CASSERTGNSNQPQHF
V gene: TRBV5-1; clone size: many; D gene: -; J gene: TRBJ1-1; CDR3 DNA: TGCGCCAGCAGCGGCGGGTTTAACACTGAAGCTTTCTTT; CDR3 protein: CASSGGFNTEAFF
V gene: TRBV7-2; clone size: few; D gene: -; J gene: TRBJ2-5; CDR3 DNA: TGTGCCAGCAGCCCTGCTAACCAAGAGACCCAGTACTTC; CDR3 protein: CASSPANQETQYF
V gene: TRBV3-1; clone size: -; D gene: -; J gene: TRBJ1-6; CDR3 DNA: TGTGCCAGCACGGGGGGCGAACGGGACCTCCACTTT; CDR3 protein: CASTGGERDLHF
V gene: TRBV4-3; clone size: few; D gene: -; J gene: TRBJ1-4; CDR3 DNA: TGCGCCAGCAGCCAAGGGTCGGGGGGAGATGGTAATGAAAAACTGTTTTTT; CDR3 protein: CASSQGSGGDGNEKLFF
V gene: TRBV7-9; clone size: many; D gene: TRBD1; J gene: TRBJ2-7; CDR3 DNA: TGTGCCAGCAGCTTATCAGGGGGTGACTCCTACGAGCAGTACTTC; CDR3 protein: CASSLSGGDSYEQYF
V gene: TRBV3-1; clone size: many; D gene: TRBD1; J gene: TRBJ1-6; CDR3 DNA: TGTGCCAGCAGCCCTCGCGACAGGGCGGAGAATTCACCCCTCCACTTT; CDR3 protein: CASSPRDRAENSPLHF
V gene: TRBV7-8; clone size: many; D gene: TRBD2; J gene: TRBJ2-1; CDR3 DNA: TGTGCCAGCAGCAAAGGGGCAGCGGGAGGGAATGAGCAGTTCTTC; CDR3 protein: CASSKGAAGGNEQFF
V gene: TRBV20-1; clone size: many; D gene: -; J gene: TRBJ1-5; CDR3 DNA: TGCAGTGCTAGAGCCCTGCTAGAAGGTAGCAATCAGCCCCAGCATTTT; CDR3 protein: CSARALLEGSNQPQHF
V gene: TRBV9; clone size: few; D gene: -; J gene: TRBJ2-2; CDR3 DNA: TGTGCCAGCAGCGTTGGAAGGGTCACCGGGGAGCTGTTTTTT; CDR3 protein: CASSVGRVTGELFF